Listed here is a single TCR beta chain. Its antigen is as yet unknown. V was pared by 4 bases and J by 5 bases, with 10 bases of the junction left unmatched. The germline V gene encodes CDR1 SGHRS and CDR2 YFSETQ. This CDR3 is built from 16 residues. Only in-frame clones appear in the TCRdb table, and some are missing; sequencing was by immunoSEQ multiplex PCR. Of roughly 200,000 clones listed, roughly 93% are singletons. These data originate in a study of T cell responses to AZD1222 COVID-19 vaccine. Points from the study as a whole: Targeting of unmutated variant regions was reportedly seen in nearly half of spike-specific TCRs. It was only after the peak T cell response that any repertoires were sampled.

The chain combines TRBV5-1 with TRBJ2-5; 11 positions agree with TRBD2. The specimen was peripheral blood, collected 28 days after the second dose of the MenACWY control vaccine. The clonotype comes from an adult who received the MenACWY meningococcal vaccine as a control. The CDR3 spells CASSGTGTSGSETQYF. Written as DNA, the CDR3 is TGCGCCAGCAGCGGAACCGGGACTAGCGGCTCGGAGACCCAGTACTTC.